These T cell receptor beta chains were read from a single sample in a study of CD8 T cells in ankylosing spondylitis. TCRdb itself ran the 5' RACE reads through MiXCR, one entry per CDR3 protein. The table has some 330,000 distinct CDR3 sequences, roughly 8% seen once. Sequencing was carried out using blood, either unsorted or a sorted T cell fraction (not recorded which). All receptors come from a male donor with ankylosing spondylitis. The CDR3 runs from the conserved cysteine through the conserved F or W. D genes are given only for firm matches. The size field is filled for only some rows; it gives once, few, many or a size class.

v_call: TRBV7-7
clone_size: few
d_call: .
j_call: TRBJ2-5
cdr3_nt: TGTGCCAGCAGCTTAGGGATGGGGGCGACACAAGAGACCCAGTACTTC
cdr3_aa: CASSLGMGATQETQYF

v_call: TRBV4-1
clone_size: many
d_call: TRBD1
j_call: TRBJ2-1
cdr3_nt: TGCGCCAGCAGCCAAGAGGGGGTGGACAGGCGAAATGAGCAGTTCTTC
cdr3_aa: CASSQEGVDRRNEQFF

v_call: TRBV19
clone_size: few
d_call: TRBD2
j_call: TRBJ2-5
cdr3_nt: TGTGCCAGTAGTATTGGGGCGGGAGGAGAGACCCAGTACTTC
cdr3_aa: CASSIGAGGETQYF

v_call: TRBV20-1
clone_size: .
d_call: .
j_call: TRBJ2-2
cdr3_nt: TGCTGTGCTAGAGATCGCCCCAGCCAGGGGAGAACCGGGGAGCTGTTTTTT
cdr3_aa: CCARDRPSQGRTGELFF

v_call: TRBV3-1
clone_size: few
d_call: TRBD2
j_call: TRBJ2-5
cdr3_nt: TGTGCCAGCGCAGCGGGAGGGTTGGGGGAGACCCAGTACTTC
cdr3_aa: CASAAGGLGETQYF

v_call: TRBV12-3/TRBV12-4
clone_size: few
d_call: .
j_call: TRBJ1-5
cdr3_nt: TGTGCCAGCAACCCACAGGGACGAAATCAGCCCCAGCATTTT
cdr3_aa: CASNPQGRNQPQHF

v_call: TRBV10-3
clone_size: many
d_call: .
j_call: TRBJ1-2
cdr3_nt: TGTGCCATCACCGAGGGCAGGGATGAGGGCTACACCTTC
cdr3_aa: CAITEGRDEGYTF

v_call: TRBV4-1
clone_size: .
d_call: TRBD2
j_call: TRBJ2-7
cdr3_nt: TGCGCCAGCAGCCAGGGAAGCGGGGCTACCTACGAGCAGTACTTC
cdr3_aa: CASSQGSGATYEQYF

v_call: TRBV20-1
clone_size: many
d_call: TRBD2
j_call: TRBJ2-1
cdr3_nt: TGCAGTGCAAAGGTGCAGGGAGGGCACAATGAGCAGTTCTTC
cdr3_aa: CSAKVQGGHNEQFF

v_call: TRBV12-3/TRBV12-4
clone_size: few
d_call: .
j_call: TRBJ1-5
cdr3_nt: TGTGCCAGCAGTTTTGGGTTCTTGGGCAATCAGCCCCAGCATTTT
cdr3_aa: CASSFGFLGNQPQHF